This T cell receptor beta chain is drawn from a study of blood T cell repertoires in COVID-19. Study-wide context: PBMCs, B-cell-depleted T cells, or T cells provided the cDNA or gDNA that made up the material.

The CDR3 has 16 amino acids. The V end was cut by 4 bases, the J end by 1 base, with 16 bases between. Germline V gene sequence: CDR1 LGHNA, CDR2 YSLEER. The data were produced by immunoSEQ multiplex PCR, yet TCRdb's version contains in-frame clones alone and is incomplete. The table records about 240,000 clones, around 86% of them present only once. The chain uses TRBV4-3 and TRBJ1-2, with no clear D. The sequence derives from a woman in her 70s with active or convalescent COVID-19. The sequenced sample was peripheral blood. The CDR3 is CASSPGYSSFNYGYTF. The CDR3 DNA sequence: TGCGCCAGCAGCCCAGGCTACAGCTCCTTTAACTATGGCTACACCTTC.